Below are 28 T cell receptor beta chains sequenced from a single sample in a study of shared clonotypes between healthy human individuals. Measured with immunoSEQ multiplex PCR; TCRdb has only the in-frame clones, and not every one. The data show nearly 750,000 clones, around 70% seen once. Sequenced material: memory CD4+ T cells sorted from blood. The subset here: CD45RA-negative fraction. The receptor set was obtained from a woman in her 30s in good health.

This chain links TRBV15 with TRBJ1-4; 9 bases are a match to TRBD1. V shed 0 bases, J shed 5 bases, and the junction held 4 bases outside the gene matches. The CDR3 is 16 amino acids. From germline, CDR1 is LNHNV and CDR2 YYDKDF (reference sequence). CDR3 amino acids: CATSRDAGTGNEKLFF. In DNA form, the CDR3 reads TGTGCCACCAGCAGAGATGCCGGGACAGGGAATGAAAAACTGTTTTTT.

This clone was counted a few times. The rearrangement uses TRBV5-4 and TRBJ2-1; D may be TRBD2 (6 bases). Per germline, CDR1 SGHNT and CDR2 YYREEE (reference sequence). V shed 6 bases and J shed 6 bases, with 16 bases lying between them. The CDR3 runs 14 residues. The CDR3 DNA reads TGTGCCAGCACTAAGACTAGTGAAGGCAATGAGCAGTTCTTC. It codes for CASTKTSEGNEQFF. The entire variable domain, with the rest obtained from reference TRBV5-4 and TRBJ2-1, is as follows: ETGVTQSPTHLIKTRGQQVTLRCSSQSGHNTVSWYQQALGQGPQFIFQYYREEENGRGNFPPRFSGLQFPNYSSELNVNALELDDSALYLCASTKTSEGNEQFFGPGTRLTVL.

In its sample, this clone was seen once. A much larger clone differs from this one at a single base, so this may be a read error. The V and J genes are TRBV27 and TRBJ1-1; D is unresolved. The germline CDR1 and CDR2 sequences are MNHEY and SMNVEV (reference sequence). This CDR3 region has 14 residues. V was cut by 7 bases and J by 3 bases, with 15 bases left in between. CDR3 nucleotides: TGTGCCAGCAAAAGGATCTCGGCCGACACTGAAGCTTTCTTT. Translation: CASKRISADTEAFF.

Turning to this clone: Other DNA sequences in the sample encode the same CDR3. The chain combines TRBV6-5 with TRBJ1-1; D gene uncertain. CDR1 and CDR2 from the germline V gene are MNHEY and SVGAGI. This CDR3 spans 13 amino acids. With 2 bases removed from V and 2 bases from J, the gap between germline ends came to 6 bases. The CDR3 nucleotides are TGTGCCAGCAGTTACAGGGATAACACTGAAGCTTTCTTT. This encodes CASSYRDNTEAFF.

The count of this clone is one. A read error may explain this, as a much larger clone is one base away. This sample also contains other DNA sequences that code for the same CDR3. The chain links TRBV5-1 to TRBJ1-2; 9 bases align to TRBD1. CDR1 is SGHRS, CDR2 YFSETQ, per germline. After removal of 0 bases from V and 4 bases from J, the junction contained 4 bases not matched to a gene. The CDR3 is 15 residues long. The CDR3 coding sequence is TGCGCCAGCAGCTTGGGGGACAGGGATACCTATGGCTACACCTTC. Its protein is CASSLGDRDTYGYTF.

The rearrangement links TRBV7-9 to TRBJ2-1, with a possible D match to TRBD2 (6 bases). This CDR3 contains 14 residues. The V gene's germline CDR1 is SEHNR and CDR2 FQNEAQ (reference sequence). Trimming took 3 bases from V and 3 from J, leaving 9 bases between them. The CDR3 reads CASSLAGSYNEQFF. The CDR3 DNA sequence: TGTGCCAGCAGCTTGGCCGGGAGCTACAATGAGCAGTTCTTC.

In nucleotides, the CDR3 is TGTGCCAGCAGCCAAGACGCGGGAGCCTCAGCGGGTGAGCAGTTCTTC. This translates into CASSQDAGASAGEQFF. The V and J genes are TRBV14 and TRBJ2-1; 7 nucleotides match TRBD2. Germline lookup yields CDR1 SGHDN and CDR2 FVKESK. The CDR3 is 16 amino acids. V gave up 0 bases and J gave up 9 bases; unmatched junction bases: 11.

The chain combines TRBV7-2 with TRBJ2-1, with D perhaps assigned TRBD1 or TRBD2 (5 bases each). The CDR3 runs to 13 residues. The V gene's germline CDR1 is SGHTA and CDR2 FQGNSA. V lost 6 bases and J lost 6, with 12 bases in between. The CDR3 sequence is CASRPIGGNEQFF. The CDR3 coding sequence is TGTGCCAGCAGGCCCATTGGGGGCAATGAGCAGTTCTTC. Drawing the rest from reference TRBV7-2 and TRBJ2-1, the complete variable domain is GAGVSQSPSNKVTEKGKDVELRCDPISGHTALYWYRQSLGQGLEFLIYFQGNSAPDKSGLPSDRFSAERTGGSVSTLTIQRTQQEDSAVYLCASRPIGGNEQFFGPGTRLTVL.

J is TRBJ1-5 and V is TRBV2; the match to TRBD1 covers 9 bases. V was clipped by 6 bases and J by 7 bases; unmatched bases: 4. CDR3 length: 13 amino acids. In germline, CDR1 is SNHLY, CDR2 FYNNEI. The CDR3 sequence is CASSTGGWQPQHF. DNA of the CDR3: TGTGCCAGCAGCACAGGGGGCTGGCAGCCCCAGCATTTT.

This clone was seen a few times. The chain links TRBV19 to TRBJ1-5, with D perhaps matching TRBD1 (6 bases). The V and J ends lost 2 bases and 1 base respectively, with 9 bases between them. Germline V gene lookup returns CDR1 LNHDA and CDR2 SQIVND (reference sequence). The CDR3 contains 15 residues. In DNA, the CDR3 is TGTGCCAGTAGTATAAGCAGGGGCAGCAATCAGCCCCAGCATTTT. Its protein product is CASSISRGSNQPQHF.

The chain is built from TRBV6-1 and TRBJ2-7; D is ambiguous. The CDR3 runs 14 residues. The germline V gene encodes CDR1 MNHNS and CDR2 SASEGT. V was trimmed by 6 bases and J by 0 bases, leaving 12 bases between them. The CDR3 spells CASRRHDDSYEQYF. CDR3 nucleotide sequence: TGTGCCAGCAGACGACACGACGACTCCTACGAGCAGTACTTC.

The chain recombines TRBV7-9 with TRBJ2-3; 8 nucleotides line up with TRBD1. CDR3 length: 16 amino acids. The V and J ends lost 5 bases and 5 bases, in that order; junction bases with no gene match: 12. Looked up from germline, CDR1 is SEHNR and CDR2 is FQNEAQ (reference sequence). CDR3 residues: CASSPAGGYKEDTQYF. The CDR3 DNA is TGTGCCAGCAGCCCCGCAGGGGGCTACAAAGAAGATACGCAGTATTTT.

CDR3 sequence reads: CASSEAPGHYNEQFF. The CDR3 nucleotides are TGTGCCAGCAGCGAAGCGCCGGGACACTACAATGAGCAGTTCTTC. This sequence joins TRBV5-5 and TRBJ2-1, with a possible D match to TRBD1 (6 bases). CDR3 length equals 15 residues. CDR1 is SGHKS, CDR2 YYEKEE, per germline (reference sequence). V was pared by 4 bases and J by 3 bases, with 14 bases between.

The chain recombines TRBV7-3 with TRBJ2-2; 9 nucleotides align to TRBD2. The germline CDR1 and CDR2 sequences are SGHTA and FQGTGA. The junction had 8 bases not matched to a gene; V was cut back by 5 bases and J by 4 bases. The CDR3 has 16 amino acids. The CDR3 loop is CASSPHSGSGTGELFF. For the CDR3, the DNA is TGTGCCAGCAGCCCACATAGCGGGAGTGGCACCGGGGAGCTGTTTTTT.

The chain uses TRBV7-2 and TRBJ2-5; D is possibly TRBD1 or TRBD2 (5 bases each). The CDR3 runs 16 residues. Trimming removed 4 bases at V and 5 bases at J, with 20 bases between. The V gene's germline CDR1 is SGHTA and CDR2 FQGNSA. In DNA, the CDR3 is TGTGCCAGCAGCTCGGGGCGGGTAATCGGGATCGAGACCCAGTACTTC. It translates to CASSSGRVIGIETQYF.

This chain joins TRBV19 and TRBJ1-3, with D maybe TRBD1 (6 bases). The CDR3 spans 16 residues. Germline CDR1 reads LNHDA; CDR2 reads SQIVND (reference sequence). Deletions cut 7 bases from V and 5 bases from J, with 21 bases between. The CDR3 DNA is TGTGCCAGTATGCGCCCGGGACACTCCGTCAGAAACACCATATATTTT. This codes for CASMRPGHSVRNTIYF.

V and J are TRBV28 and TRBJ2-7; no firm D call. The germline V gene has CDR1 MDHEN and CDR2 SYDVKM. This CDR3 has 14 residues. The ends were cut back, 6 bases at V and 3 bases at J, with 15 bases in the middle. The CDR3 DNA is TGTGCCAGCAGGGGGTCAGGAGATATCTACGAGCAGTACTTC. It yields the protein CASRGSGDIYEQYF.

The table lists this clone with a count of one. This chain joins TRBV6-1 and TRBJ1-1, with 8 bases that match TRBD1. Germline CDR1 is MNHNS and CDR2 is SASEGT. V lost 6 bases and J lost 5; bases outside the gene matches: 8. This CDR3 region has 14 residues. In DNA form, the CDR3 reads TGTGCCAGCAGGGATGGACAGGGAAGAACTGAAGCTTTCTTT. Its protein product is CASRDGQGRTEAFF.

CDR3 region: CASSDPGQGETQYF. As DNA, the CDR3 is TGTGCCAGCAGCGATCCGGGACAGGGGGAGACCCAGTACTTC. This rearrangement joins TRBV11-2 to TRBJ2-5; 10 bases line up with TRBD1. CDR3 length: 14 amino acids. Looked up from germline, CDR1 is SGHAT and CDR2 is FQNNGV. The junction had 5 bases not matched to a gene; V was cut back by 5 bases and J by 5 bases.

CDR3: CASRTSGSSTQYF. The DNA of the CDR3 is TGTGCCAGCCGGACTAGCGGGAGTTCTACGCAGTATTTT. The chain links TRBV6-5 to TRBJ2-3; 13 bases map to TRBD2. The CDR3 covers 13 residues. Germline values: CDR1 MNHEY, CDR2 SVGAGI. Trimming removed 8 bases from V and 8 bases from J; junction bases left unmatched: 4.

The V and J genes are TRBV7-3 and TRBJ2-1; D assignment may be TRBD1 or TRBD2 (5 bases each). V was clipped by 4 bases and J by 6 bases, with 10 bases between them. Looked up from germline, CDR1 is SGHTA and CDR2 is FQGTGA. The CDR3 is 13 amino acids. The CDR3 protein is CASSSRAGNEQFF. DNA for the CDR3: TGTGCCAGCAGCTCCAGGGCGGGCAATGAGCAGTTCTTC. Together with reference TRBV7-3 and TRBJ2-1, the CDR3 gives the full variable domain: GAGVSQTPSNKVTEKGKYVELRCDPISGHTALYWYRQSLGQGPEFLIYFQGTGAADDSGLPNDRFFAVRPEGSVSTLKIQRTERGDSAVYLCASSSRAGNEQFFGPGTRLTVL.

The gene calls are TRBV7-6 and TRBJ1-3, with D unresolved. The CDR3 is made up of 17 amino acids. The V gene's germline CDR1 is SGHVS and CDR2 FNYEAQ. Trimming cost V 5 bases and J 0 bases, with 17 bases left between them. The CDR3 DNA follows: TGTGCCAGCAGCCCAACGGCGGCAGCTTACTCTGGAAACACCATATATTTT. Amino acid sequence: CASSPTAAAYSGNTIYF.

This clone showed up just a few times. This chain links TRBV6-5 with TRBJ1-5; no reliable D call. Germline values: CDR1 MNHEY, CDR2 SVGAGI. The V end lost 5 bases, the J end lost 2 bases, and 10 bases lay between the germline ends. The CDR3 extends over 14 amino acids. CDR3 amino acids: CASSPQLGNQPQHF. DNA of the CDR3: TGTGCCAGCAGTCCCCAGCTAGGCAATCAGCCCCAGCATTTT.

This clone was counted between two and nine times. This chain links TRBV6-5 with TRBJ2-1, with TRBD1 matching 9 bases. CDR3 length equals 15 residues. With 6 bases clipped from V and 4 bases from J, the junction kept 7 bases outside the gene matches. Germline CDR1 and CDR2: MNHEY and SVGAGI. CDR3 sequence reads: CASRKQGAHYNEQFF. DNA of the CDR3: TGTGCCAGCAGAAAACAGGGGGCGCATTACAATGAGCAGTTCTTC.

The chain uses TRBV7-9 and TRBJ2-1; possibly TRBD1 for D (5 bases). Germline V gene lookup returns CDR1 SEHNR and CDR2 FQNEAQ (reference sequence). The ends were cut back, 7 bases at V and 1 base at J, with 14 bases in the middle. The CDR3 contains 15 residues. CDR3 protein: CASIQDTASYNEQFF. The DNA of the CDR3 is TGTGCCAGCATCCAGGACACTGCTTCCTACAATGAGCAGTTCTTC.

This chain uses TRBV19 with TRBJ2-1, with 8 bases identical to TRBD1. CDR3 size: 16 residues. Per germline, CDR1 LNHDA and CDR2 SQIVND (reference sequence). The trim removed 7 bases at V and 7 bases at J, leaving 15 bases unmatched. The CDR3 region has the DNA TGTGCCAGTACCAGGAAAATGGGAACAGGGGGGAATGAGCAGTTCTTC. It encodes CASTRKMGTGGNEQFF.

J is TRBJ2-3 and V is TRBV28; D is perhaps TRBD2 (5 bases). From germline, CDR1 is MDHEN and CDR2 SYDVKM. Trimming left V 5 bases short and J 3 bases short, with 12 bases between. The CDR3 runs 14 residues. The chain's CDR3 is CASSPLRRTDTQYF. In nucleotides, the CDR3 is TGTGCCAGCAGTCCCCTGAGGAGGACAGATACGCAGTATTTT. Together with reference TRBV28 and TRBJ2-3, the CDR3 gives the full variable domain: DVKVTQSSRYLVKRTGEKVFLECVQDMDHENMFWYRQDPGLGLRLIYFSYDVKMKEKGDIPEGYSVSREKKERFSLILESASTNQTSMYLCASSPLRRTDTQYFGPGTRLTVL.

This chain joins TRBV27 and TRBJ1-1; 8 bases match TRBD1. CDR3 length: 14 amino acids. The junction had 3 bases not matched to a gene; V was cut back by 0 bases and J by 6 bases. Looked up from germline, CDR1 is MNHEY and CDR2 is SMNVEV (reference sequence). CDR3 nucleotide sequence: TGTGCCAGCAGTTTATCACGACAGGGGTCTGAAGCTTTCTTT. This codes for CASSLSRQGSEAFF.